The following is a TCR beta chain sequence with its context. This receptor's antigen is unknown. No base quality values were provided; no much bigger clone lies one nucleotide off. The sample is drawn from a study of blood T cell repertoires in COVID-19 (dated by TCRdb to about 2020). As for the study more broadly: Samples from collaborators originated in the United States, Italy and Spain and spanned both the acute and convalescent phases of COVID-19. The material from the prospective study consisted of cDNA or gDNA derived from T cells, B-cell-depleted T cells, or PBMCs. Deeply sampled blood TCRbeta repertoires from subjects exposed to, actively infected with, or recovered from COVID-19 were included in the dataset. A freely available public database, intended as a resource for researchers studying the immune response to SARS-CoV-2, is where the repertoires were released. The samples were drawn from the first 160 participants of the ongoing ImmuneRACE study and from over a thousand subjects provided by 6 global collaborators. Nearly every sample came with metadata listing a de-identified subject ID, COVID-19 status, age in years and sex. Where HLA class I and class II types were available, the types were taken from metadata supplied by the sample provider, not from assay-based typing.

Another Seattle source contributed samples from volunteer blood donors who had recovered from COVID-19. Each collaborating institution followed its own protocols to collect whole blood in K2EDTA tubes. For TCRbeta analysis, collaborators shipped samples as frozen whole blood, isolated PBMCs, or DNA extracted from either of those sample types. V is clipped by 4 bases and J by 3 bases, and the sequence between their germline boundaries is 16 bases long. CDR1 and CDR2 (SGHRS, YFSETQ) derive from the germline V gene. Counted from cysteine to phenylalanine, this CDR3 has 16 amino acids. CDR3 DNA is the only sequence kept; it has 48 bases, read in frame from the first base. The immunoSEQ Assay, a bias-controlled multiplex PCR, was used to amplify TCRbeta CDR3 regions from genomic DNA. The original methods were these. The number of nucleated cells in each sample was estimated by amplification of reference gene primers within the assay. Sequence reads were collapsed and filtered to measure the absolute abundance of every unique TCRbeta CDR3 rearrangement. Productive Simpson clonality was computed per sample as the square root of Simpson's diversity index over productive rearrangements. Drawn from immuneACCESS, this table holds only the in-frame rearrangements with V and J called that TCRdb kept. Clones are partly lost; checked studies trace under half to an unresolved V gene and leave the rest unexplained. That table is the source of V, J and clone size, and D and trimming were worked out from the DNA. The sample has around 250,000 clones on record, around 83% of them singletons. The ten largest clones add up to approximately 2% of the sample.

General study outcomes and caveats: The amount of clinical and demographic metadata varied by source and participant and was provided uncurated.

Sequencing was performed on peripheral blood. This receptor was obtained from a man aged 30-40 years who had recovered from COVID-19. This receptor chain uses TRBV5-1 and TRBJ2-2, with TRBD2 tentatively as D gene (6 bases match). The encoded CDR3 is CASSPSFGRDTGELFF. The nucleotide sequence reads as follows: TGCGCCAGCAGCCCTTCCTTCGGGAGAGACACCGGGGAGCTGTTTTTT.